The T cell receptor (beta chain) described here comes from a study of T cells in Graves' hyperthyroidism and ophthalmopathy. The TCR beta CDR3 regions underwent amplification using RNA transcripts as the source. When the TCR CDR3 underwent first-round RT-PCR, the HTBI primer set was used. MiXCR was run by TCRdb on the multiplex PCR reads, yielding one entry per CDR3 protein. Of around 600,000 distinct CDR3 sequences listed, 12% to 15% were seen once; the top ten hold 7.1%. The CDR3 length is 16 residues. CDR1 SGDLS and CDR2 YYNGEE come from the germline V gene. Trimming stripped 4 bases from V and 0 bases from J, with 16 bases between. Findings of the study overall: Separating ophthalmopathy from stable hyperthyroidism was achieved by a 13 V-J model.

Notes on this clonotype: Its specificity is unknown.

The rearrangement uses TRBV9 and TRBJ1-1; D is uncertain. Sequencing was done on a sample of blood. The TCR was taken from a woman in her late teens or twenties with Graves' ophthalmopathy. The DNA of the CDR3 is TGTGCCAGCAGCCCTTCGACACCCACCATGAACACTGAAGCTTTCTTT. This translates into CASSPSTPTMNTEAFF.